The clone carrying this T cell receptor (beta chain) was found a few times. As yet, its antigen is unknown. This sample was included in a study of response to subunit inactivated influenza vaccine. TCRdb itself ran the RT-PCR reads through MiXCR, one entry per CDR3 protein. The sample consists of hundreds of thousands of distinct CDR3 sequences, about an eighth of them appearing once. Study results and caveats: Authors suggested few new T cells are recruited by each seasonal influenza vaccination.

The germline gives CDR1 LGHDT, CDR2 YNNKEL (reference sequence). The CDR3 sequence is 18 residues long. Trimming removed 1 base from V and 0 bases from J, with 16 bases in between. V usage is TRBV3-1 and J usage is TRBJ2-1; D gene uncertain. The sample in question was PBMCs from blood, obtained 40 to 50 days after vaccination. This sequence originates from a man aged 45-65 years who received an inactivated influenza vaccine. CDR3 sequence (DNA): TGTGCCAGCAGCCAAGTTTCAAGAACCAGGAGCTCCTACAATGAGCAGTTCTTC. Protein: CASSQVSRTRSSYNEQFF.